This is a list of T cell receptor beta chains from one sample in a study of T cell responses to AZD1222 COVID-19 vaccine. Method: immunoSEQ multiplex PCR; TCRdb's copy keeps in-frame clones and lacks some. This sample has 100,000 to 150,000 clones, with 92% found just once. The sample in question was peripheral blood, obtained on day 0 of AZD1222 vaccination. The source of these receptors is an adult in good health. Both conserved end residues are part of each CDR3. Fields, in order: J gene, D gene, V gene, clone size, CDR3 protein, CDR3 DNA. D genes are given only for firm matches. Expanded clones get a size class; other rows say once, few or many, or leave the size out.

TRBJ1-5 TRBD1 TRBV15 - CATRLGTGKNQPQHF TGTGCCACCAGGTTGGGGACAGGGAAGAATCAGCCCCAGCATTTT
TRBJ1-1 - TRBV5-1 - CASSLQGPNTEAFF TGCGCCAGCAGCTTGCAGGGCCCGAACACTGAAGCTTTCTTT
TRBJ2-1 - TRBV21-1 - CASQGTSGRSDEQFF TGTGCCAGCCAAGGGACTAGCGGGAGGTCCGATGAGCAGTTCTTC
TRBJ1-2 - TRBV29-1 once CSVGQGDGYTF TGCAGCGTTGGGCAGGGAGATGGCTACACCTTC
TRBJ1-1 - TRBV4-2 once CASSQVDSSEAFF TGTGCCAGCAGCCAAGTGGATAGCTCCGAAGCTTTCTTT
TRBJ2-2 - TRBV6-5 - CASSRLLASTGELFF TGTGCCAGCAGCCGCCTCCTAGCGAGCACCGGGGAGCTGTTTTTT
TRBJ2-1 - TRBV3-1/TRBV3-2 - CASSPQRDEQFF TGTGCCAGCAGCCCCCAAAGGGATGAGCAGTTCTTC
TRBJ1-1 TRBD1 TRBV15 - CATSSETGVNTEAFF TGTGCCACCAGCTCTGAGACAGGGGTTAACACTGAAGCTTTCTTT
TRBJ1-5 TRBD1 TRBV9 - CASSVGSTGGQPQHF TGTGCCAGCAGCGTAGGGAGCACAGGGGGCCAGCCCCAGCATTTT
TRBJ1-1 - TRBV10-2 - CASSELRGTEAFF TGCGCCAGCAGTGAGTTGAGAGGCACTGAAGCTTTCTTT
TRBJ2-6 - TRBV28 - CASSPQGSGANVLTF TGTGCCAGCAGTCCTCAGGGGTCTGGGGCCAACGTCCTGACTTTC
TRBJ2-1 - TRBV19 - CASSISSLPGNEQFF TGTGCCAGTAGTATTTCTAGCCTTCCAGGAAATGAGCAGTTCTTC
TRBJ1-3 TRBD1 TRBV7-6 - CASSQGQGLSGNTIYF TGTGCCAGCAGCCAAGGACAGGGTCTCTCTGGAAACACCATATATTTT
TRBJ1-2 TRBD1 TRBV5-8 - CASTRGQEGYGYTF TGTGCCAGCACTCGAGGACAGGAGGGATACGGCTACACCTTC
TRBJ1-4 - TRBV3-1/TRBV3-2 - CASSQVVRRDSTNEKLFF TGTGCCAGCAGCCAAGTGGTTCGCAGGGACTCTACTAATGAAAAACTGTTTTTT
TRBJ1-3 - TRBV9 - CASSVDGASGNTIYF TGTGCCAGCAGCGTAGACGGGGCCTCTGGAAACACCATATATTTT
TRBJ1-1 TRBD1 TRBV15 - CATSPGLGTGPPEAFF TGTGCCACCAGTCCAGGTTTGGGGACAGGGCCCCCTGAAGCTTTCTTT
TRBJ2-1 TRBD2 TRBV14 once CASSQEIGRARDEQFF TGTGCCAGCAGCCAAGAAATCGGGAGGGCCAGAGATGAGCAGTTCTTC
TRBJ2-3 - TRBV28 - CASGDTQYF TGTGCCAGCGGAGATACGCAGTATTTT
TRBJ1-1 - TRBV19 once CASSWTENTEAFF TGTGCCAGTAGTTGGACGGAGAACACTGAAGCTTTCTTT
TRBJ2-3 TRBD2 TRBV28 - CASSTRDYLTDTQYF TGTGCCAGCAGCACTCGGGACTACTTGACAGATACGCAGTATTTT
TRBJ2-3 - TRBV7-9 - CASSSGPGDTQYF TGTGCCAGCAGCTCTGGACCGGGAGATACGCAGTATTTT
TRBJ1-4 TRBD1 TRBV27 - CASSLSMTGGRELFF TGTGCCAGCAGTTTATCGATGACAGGGGGACGGGAACTGTTTTTT
TRBJ1-5 TRBD1 TRBV29-1 - CSVADRVNQPQHF TGCAGCGTTGCCGACAGGGTAAATCAGCCCCAGCATTTT
TRBJ1-1 - TRBV6-2/TRBV6-3 - CASSDYRVTEAFF TGTGCCAGCAGTGACTACAGGGTCACTGAAGCTTTCTTT
TRBJ2-1 - TRBV18 once CASSPDIYNEQFF TGTGCCAGCTCACCGGACATTTACAATGAGCAGTTCTTC
TRBJ2-7 TRBD2 TRBV7-2 - CASSLSGTRTYEQYF TGTGCCAGCAGCCTAAGCGGGACGAGGACCTACGAGCAGTACTTC
TRBJ2-7 TRBD1 TRBV5-6 - CASSPMDRGEQYF TGTGCCAGCAGCCCGATGGACAGGGGCGAGCAGTACTTC
TRBJ2-3 TRBD2 TRBV14 - CASSQDQRAGGPDTQYF TGTGCCAGCAGCCAAGACCAACGGGCGGGAGGGCCAGATACGCAGTATTTT
TRBJ2-1 - TRBV10-3 few CAISESLEQFF TGTGCCATCAGTGAGTCCCTTGAGCAGTTCTTC
TRBJ1-3 - TRBV7-6 - CASRSSISGNTIYF TGTGCCAGCAGGAGTAGCATCTCTGGAAACACCATATATTTT
TRBJ2-5 TRBD2 TRBV6-2/TRBV6-3 - CASSYSIPLADKETQYF TGTGCCAGCAGTTACTCGATCCCACTAGCGGACAAAGAGACCCAGTACTTC
TRBJ2-5 - TRBV2 - CASSRDPTQETQYF TGTGCCAGCAGCCGGGACCCTACCCAAGAGACCCAGTACTTC
TRBJ2-7 TRBD1 TRBV9 once CASSVGGTGTSYEQYF TGTGCCAGCAGCGTGGGAGGGACAGGGACTTCCTACGAGCAGTACTTC
TRBJ1-2 - TRBV5-1 - CASSQILGASYGYTF TGCGCCAGCAGCCAAATATTAGGGGCTAGCTATGGCTACACCTTC
TRBJ2-7 - TRBV9 - CASSVVRDGEQYF TGTGCCAGCAGCGTAGTCCGCGATGGGGAGCAGTACTTC
TRBJ2-1 TRBD1 TRBV2 - CASSLDRGRGEQFF TGTGCCAGCAGCCTGGACAGGGGCCGCGGTGAGCAGTTCTTC
TRBJ2-7 - TRBV3-1/TRBV3-2 - CASSQVAYEQYF TGTGCCAGCAGCCAAGTTGCCTACGAGCAGTACTTC
TRBJ1-2 - TRBV6-4 - CASSDPGEPNGYTF TGTGCCAGCAGTGACCCTGGGGAGCCTAATGGCTACACCTTC
TRBJ1-1 - TRBV5-4 - CASSRRYAGNTEAFF TGTGCCAGCAGCCGGAGGTATGCTGGGAACACTGAAGCTTTCTTT
TRBJ1-4 - TRBV6-5 - CASRGLTLGNEKLFF TGTGCCAGCAGGGGGTTAACATTGGGGAATGAAAAACTGTTTTTT
TRBJ2-1 - TRBV19 - CASSSNRVKGEQFF TGTGCCAGTAGTTCAAACCGGGTAAAGGGTGAGCAGTTCTTC
TRBJ2-3 - TRBV5-1 - CASSLVAGITDTQYF TGCGCCAGCAGCTTGGTGGCAGGAATCACAGATACGCAGTATTTT
TRBJ1-2 - TRBV6-1 - CASSERGRANYGYTF TGTGCCAGCAGTGAAAGGGGCAGGGCTAACTATGGCTACACCTTC
TRBJ1-1 - TRBV6-5 - CASIVQTNTEAFF TGTGCCAGCATCGTACAGACGAACACTGAAGCTTTCTTT
TRBJ1-2 - TRBV2 - CASTVEQGNYGYTF TGTGCCAGCACGGTAGAACAGGGTAACTATGGCTACACCTTC
TRBJ1-2 - TRBV27 - CASSLSLGGKSYGYTF TGTGCCAGCAGTTTGTCTTTGGGGGGCAAGAGCTATGGCTACACCTTC
TRBJ2-7 TRBD2 TRBV14 few CASSTTGLAGSYEQYF TGTGCCAGCAGCACGACCGGACTAGCGGGATCTTACGAGCAGTACTTC
TRBJ2-7 - TRBV7-9 - CASSPRERSYEQYF TGTGCCAGCAGCCCCCGGGAAAGGTCCTACGAGCAGTACTTC
TRBJ1-1 - TRBV5-4 - CASSLRGGNEAFF TGTGCCAGCAGCTTGCGGGGTGGTAATGAAGCTTTCTTT
TRBJ1-1 TRBD1 TRBV12-5 once CAERQGLNTEAFF TGTGCTGAGAGACAGGGCTTGAACACTGAAGCTTTCTTT
TRBJ1-2 - TRBV2 once CASTDSYGYTF TGTGCCAGCACCGATTCCTATGGCTACACCTTC
TRBJ1-1 - TRBV27 - CASSLSISVPKTEAFF TGTGCCAGCAGTTTATCGATAAGTGTCCCCAAAACTGAAGCTTTCTTT
TRBJ1-6 - TRBV13 - CASSLGLMGFNSPLHF TGTGCCAGCAGCTTAGGCCTAATGGGATTCAATTCACCCCTCCACTTT
TRBJ1-2 TRBD1 TRBV28 - CASSTRTGSYTF TGTGCCAGCAGTACCCGGACAGGGAGCTACACCTTC